This TCR beta chain emerged from a study of blood T cells in healthy people across ages (dated by TCRdb to between 2014 and 2017). As for the study more broadly: In model experiments, template switching captured about one uniquely barcoded TCR beta cDNA molecule for every two T cells. The study measured age-related changes in TCR beta repertoire diversity using deep sequencing normalized with unique cDNA molecular identifiers. Donors were grouped into four age groups: young (average 16 years), middle-aged (around 39), aged (around 60) and long-lived (over 80). To avoid experimental bias, donors of different ages were spread randomly across the sequencing lanes. For two donors (one aged 18 to 30 and one aged 80 or older), the study analyzed two additional independent replicas of 1 million unique cDNA reads from the same blood draw.

The donors were about 40 Caucasian individuals from Russia, aged about 6 to 100 years, who were systemically healthy. Each donor gave ten milliliters of peripheral blood, collected into EDTA-treated Vacutainer tubes. PBMCs were isolated by Ficoll-Paque density-gradient centrifugation, with at least 6 million obtained per sample. Trizol reagent was used to extract total RNA from the PBMCs, yielding at least 6 micrograms per sample. For every donor, an aliquot of PBMCs went through flow cytometry to measure the percentages of naive CD45RAhigh/CD27high T cells. The library was generated by 5' RACE. TCRdb names Illumina HiSeq 2500 as the instrument used. The second PCR ran for about 6 to 11 cycles and used a J-beta primer mix along with a sample-barcoded 5' primer. Each TCR beta cDNA molecule received a unique molecular identifier from a template-switch 5' adaptor carrying 12 random nucleotides. Each sample yielded at least 2.5 million CDR3-containing paired-end reads. First-strand cDNA synthesis was performed from all RNA using the Mint cDNA synthesis kit, with priming by a TRBC-specific oligonucleotide. Following uracil-DNA glycosylase treatment, all cDNA underwent a first 18-cycle PCR with the universal primers M1SS and BC2_uni_R. On the authors' methods: Normalization of each sample was performed by random selection of 1 million high-quality reads, each carrying a distinct molecular identifier. Instead of being binned into consensus sequences, reads with shared molecular identifiers were discarded. MiTCR, set to a Q25 quality threshold and the strictest error-elimination algorithm, was used for CDR3 identification, clonotype clustering and error correction. A nonparametric unseen species model using Euler transformation provided a lower-bound estimate of total TCR beta diversity. TCRdb applied fastp at Q25 and MiXCR to the public reads, then kept only in-frame beta chains. Each CDR3 protein gets just one entry, which takes the most common genes and DNA from the rows behind it. The V and J calls reflect TCRdb's pipeline rather than the authors' work. Here the sample has about 1,500,000 distinct CDR3 sequences; about 30% occur a single time. In total, the top ten clones hold roughly 8.2% of the sample.

This clonotype was observed many times. Its antigen specificity is not known. Per-nucleotide qualities are absent, and no much larger clonotype sits a single base away. What the work shows at the level of the full study, not this receptor alone: Total diversity estimates from one million sequenced T cells were considered lower bounds and underestimates. The CMV infection status of donors was not known, potentially confounding age-related changes in expanded clonotypes. As age increased, observed TCR beta diversity per million T cells dropped in a roughly linear way, and a significant reduction was already evident by age about 40. Observed TCR beta diversity correlated strongly with the percentage of naive T cells measured by flow cytometry. Compared with the aged group, the long-lived group had more naive CD4+ T cells, fewer expanded clones and increased TCR diversity, a pattern suggesting age selection. Because profiling used bulk unsorted PBMCs, naive and antigen-experienced compartments could not be compared conclusively.

Sequencing used blood. The origin of this receptor is a woman in her twenties or thirties in good health.

The CDR3 protein: CASGLWVGERADQPQHF. The sequenced DNA is TGTGCTAGTGGTCTATGGGTGGGGGAGAGGGCGGATCAGCCCCAGCATTTT. The rearranged chain carries TRBV12-5 and TRBJ1-5; TRBD1 is possibly the D segment (5 matching bases). Inclusive of the bounding cysteine and phenylalanine, the CDR3 is 17 residues long. CDR3 DNA is the only sequence kept; it has 51 bases, read in frame from the first base. CDR1 and CDR2 are drawn from the germline V gene: LGHNT, FRNRAP. The V and J ends are trimmed by 5 bases and 5 bases, leaving 22 bases between them.